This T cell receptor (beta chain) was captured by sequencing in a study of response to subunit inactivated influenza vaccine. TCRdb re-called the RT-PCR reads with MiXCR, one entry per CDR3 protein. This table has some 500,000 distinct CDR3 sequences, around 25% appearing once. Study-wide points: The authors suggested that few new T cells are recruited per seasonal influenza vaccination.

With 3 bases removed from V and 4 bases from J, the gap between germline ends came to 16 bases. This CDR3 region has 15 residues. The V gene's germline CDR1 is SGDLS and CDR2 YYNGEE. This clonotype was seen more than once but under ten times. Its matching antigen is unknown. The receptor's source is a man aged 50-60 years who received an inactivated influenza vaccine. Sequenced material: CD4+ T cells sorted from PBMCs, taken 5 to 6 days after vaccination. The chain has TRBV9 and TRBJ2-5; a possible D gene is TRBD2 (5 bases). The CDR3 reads CASSAHGEGIETQYF. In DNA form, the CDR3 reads TGTGCCAGCAGCGCCCACGGAGAGGGAATAGAGACCCAGTACTTC.